This passage covers 14 T cell receptor beta chains from one sample sequenced in a study of blood T cells in healthy people across ages. Primed by a sample-barcoded 5' primer and a J-beta primer mix, a second PCR proceeded for 7 to 11 cycles. MiXCR, run by TCRdb on the 5' RACE reads, gives a single entry per CDR3 protein. This table holds about 680,000 distinct CDR3 sequences, about half found once. The sequenced sample consisted of blood. The receptors were sampled from a woman aged 55 to 70 in good health.

The gene calls are TRBV7-2 and TRBJ2-7; D remains unclear. From germline, CDR1 is SGHTA and CDR2 FQGNSA. This CDR3 contains 14 residues. Trimming removed 4 bases at V and 0 bases at J, with 10 bases between. CDR3 sequence: CASSSPGYSYEQYF. CDR3 DNA sequence: TGTGCCAGCAGCTCCCCGGGCTACTCCTACGAGCAGTACTTC. Based on the CDR3 plus reference TRBV7-2 and TRBJ2-7, the full variable domain is GAGVSQSPSNKVTEKGKDVELRCDPISGHTALYWYRQSLGQGLEFLIYFQGNSAPDKSGLPSDRFSAERTGGSVSTLTIQRTQQEDSAVYLCASSSPGYSYEQYFGPGTRLTVT.

This chain links TRBV7-2 with TRBJ2-1; 14 nucleotides match TRBD2. The germline CDR1 and CDR2 sequences are SGHTA and FQGNSA. Trimming at V came to 4 bases and at J to 7 bases, leaving 9 bases not matched to a gene. This CDR3 spans 17 amino acids. This CDR3 is CASSSSGTSGRWNEQFF. The DNA of the CDR3 is TGTGCCAGCAGCTCCTCCGGGACTAGCGGGAGATGGAATGAGCAGTTCTTC.

This clonotype was counted ten times or more. The DNA of the CDR3 is TGTGCCAGCAGTTTAGGGACTAGCGGGACGGAGACCCAGTACTTC. Its translation is CASSLGTSGTETQYF. The V and J genes are TRBV28 and TRBJ2-5; 13 bases agree with TRBD2. The trim removed 2 bases at V and 5 bases at J, leaving 2 bases unmatched. Germline CDR1 is MDHEN and CDR2 is SYDVKM. The CDR3 is 15 amino acids.

The chain links TRBV5-4 to TRBJ2-1; possibly TRBD2 for D (6 bases). Germline CDR1 and CDR2: SGHNT and YYREEE (reference sequence). Between the trimmed V and J ends, which lost 4 bases and 3 bases, there was a span of 14 bases. The CDR3 loop spans 15 amino acids. CDR3: CASSLLAGNYNEQFF. CDR3 DNA sequence: TGTGCCAGCAGCCTACTGGCGGGGAACTACAATGAGCAGTTCTTC.

A few counts support this clonotype. This rearrangement joins TRBV4-1 to TRBJ2-1; D is unresolved. Per germline, CDR1 MGHRA and CDR2 YSYEKL. The V end lost 0 bases, the J end lost 2 bases, and 8 bases lay between the germline ends. This CDR3 contains 15 residues. CDR3 nucleotide sequence: TGCGCCAGCAGCCAAGATCCCCTGACCTACAATGAGCAGTTCTTC. It specifies CASSQDPLTYNEQFF.

This chain links TRBV27 with TRBJ1-5, with a tentative D call TRBD1 (6 bases). Between the trimmed V and J ends, which lost 3 bases and 2 bases, there was a span of 11 bases. The CDR3 is 15 residues long. CDR1 MNHEY and CDR2 SMNVEV come from the germline V gene (reference sequence). In DNA, the CDR3 is TGTGCCAGCAGTTTCTCCAGGGGAGGCAATCAGCCCCAGCATTTT. It specifies CASSFSRGGNQPQHF.

The rearrangement links TRBV7-2 to TRBJ2-7, with D tentatively TRBD1 (5 bases). The CDR3 length is 14 residues. V was clipped by 5 bases and J by 4 bases, with 15 bases between them. CDR1 and CDR2 from the germline V gene are SGHTA and FQGNSA. The CDR3 protein is CASSLRVSVYEQYF. CDR3 nucleotides: TGTGCCAGCAGCCTCAGGGTTTCAGTTTACGAGCAGTACTTC.

The genes are TRBV5-1 and TRBJ1-1, with D possibly being TRBD1 (6 bases). The CDR3 is 14 amino acids. The V and J ends lost 0 bases and 4 bases respectively, with 10 bases between them. Germline CDR1 reads SGHRS; CDR2 reads YFSETQ. CDR3 protein: CASSLVWGPTEAFF. The CDR3 nucleotides are TGCGCCAGCAGCTTGGTTTGGGGGCCCACTGAAGCTTTCTTT.

The chain combines TRBV30 with TRBJ1-1; D is undetermined. This CDR3 is 15 amino acids long. Germline V gives CDR1 GTSNPN, CDR2 SVGIG (reference sequence). With 2 bases removed from V and 8 bases from J, the gap between germline ends came to 21 bases. CDR3 in amino acids: CAWSPPYMSPSEAFF. CDR3 DNA: TGTGCCTGGAGTCCACCATACATGTCCCCTTCGGAAGCTTTCTTT.

The CDR3 reads CASSPKGGAGTGELFF. The CDR3, as DNA: TGTGCCAGCAGTCCAAAGGGGGGCGCGGGCACCGGGGAGCTGTTTTTT. This chain joins TRBV12-3 or TRBV12-4 and TRBJ2-2; D may be TRBD1 or TRBD2 (6 bases each). V lost 5 bases and J lost 4, with 17 bases in between. CDR3 size: 16 residues.

The chain links TRBV28 to TRBJ2-3; either TRBD1 or TRBD2 may supply D (7 bases each). Germline V gives CDR1 MDHEN, CDR2 SYDVKM. The CDR3 has 13 amino acids. V lost 8 bases and J lost 8, with 17 bases in between. The CDR3 sequence is CASSRQGGCTQYF. The CDR3 nucleotides are TGTGCCAGCTCCCGACAGGGAGGGTGTACGCAGTATTTT. The full variable domain, completed using reference TRBV28 and TRBJ2-3, is DVKVTQSSRYLVKRTGEKVFLECVQDMDHENMFWYRQDPGLGLRLIYFSYDVKMKEKGDIPEGYSVSREKKERFSLILESASTNQTSMYLCASSRQGGCTQYFGPGTRLTVL.

This clonotype was counted a single time. J is TRBJ2-1 and V is TRBV28, with 8 bases fitting TRBD2. J lost 1 base, V lost 4 bases, and 9 bases had no gene match. The V gene's germline CDR1 is MDHEN and CDR2 SYDVKM. This CDR3 is 17 amino acids long. As DNA, the CDR3 is TGTGCCAGCAGTTCAACCCTAACGGGGGGGTCCTACAATGAGCAGTTCTTC. It codes for CASSSTLTGGSYNEQFF.

This clonotype occurred many times. The rearrangement links TRBV20-1 to TRBJ1-2; no firm D call. The V end lost 2 bases, the J end lost 4 bases, and 11 bases lay between the germline ends. In germline, CDR1 is DFQATT, CDR2 SNEGSKA (reference sequence). The CDR3 covers 13 residues. CDR3: CSARRLGPYGYTF. CDR3 DNA: TGCAGTGCTAGAAGGCTGGGTCCCTATGGCTACACCTTC.

V and J are TRBV3-1 and TRBJ1-2; D may be TRBD1 (6 bases). V dropped 0 bases and J dropped 4 bases, with 12 bases sitting between them. Per germline, CDR1 LGHDT and CDR2 YNNKEL (reference sequence). This CDR3 region has 15 residues. Here the CDR3 reads CASSQDRGASYGYTF. The CDR3 bases are TGTGCCAGCAGCCAAGATCGGGGGGCTTCCTATGGCTACACCTTC.